Each of the 27 T cell receptor beta chains below was sequenced from the same sample in a study of blood T cell repertoires in COVID-19. The table came from immunoSEQ multiplex PCR; TCRdb's copy has only in-frame clones and leaves some out. The sample contains around 71,000 clones, around 83% of which appear only once. Sample: peripheral blood. These receptors were taken from a young man with COVID-19, enrolled during active disease.

This clone was found a few times. The chain employs TRBV25-1 and TRBJ2-2; 9 bases are shared with TRBD1. Per germline, CDR1 MGHDK and CDR2 SYGVNS. With 3 bases clipped from V and 6 bases from J, the junction kept 8 bases outside the gene matches. This CDR3 comprises 16 residues. CDR3 sequence reads: CASSDLRQGVPGELFF. The CDR3 region has the DNA TGTGCCAGCAGTGACCTAAGACAGGGGGTGCCCGGGGAGCTGTTTTTT.

The chain couples TRBV10-2 to TRBJ1-2, with TRBD1 identical over 11 bases. V lost 2 bases and J lost 5; bases outside the gene matches: 4. The CDR3 extends over 15 amino acids. CDR1 is WSHSY, CDR2 SAAADI, per germline. CDR3 nucleotides: TGCGCCAGCAGTGAGGGGACAGGGGGTCGGTATGGCTACACCTTC. This translates into CASSEGTGGRYGYTF.

V usage is TRBV28 and J usage is TRBJ1-1; TRBD1 aligns across 8 bases. The J segment lost 6 bases and the V segment lost 7 bases, leaving 13 bases of the junction unmatched. The CDR3 consists of 15 residues. Germline V gene sequence: CDR1 MDHEN, CDR2 SYDVKM. CDR3 coding DNA: TGTGCCAGCATTTCCTTAGATCCGGGACAGGCTGAAGCTTTCTTT. Protein product: CASISLDPGQAEAFF.

This clone occurred once. The gene calls are TRBV5-1 and TRBJ1-1; tentatively, D is TRBD1 (6 bases). Trimming removed 4 bases at V and 10 bases at J, with 20 bases between. This CDR3 region has 14 residues. Germline lookup yields CDR1 SGHRS and CDR2 YFSETQ. This CDR3 is CASSTQYATGVAFF. CDR3 DNA: TGCGCCAGCAGCACCCAATACGCGACAGGTGTAGCTTTCTTT.

This chain links TRBV3-1 (or the pseudogene TRBV3-2) with TRBJ1-2; 7 nucleotides align to TRBD1. The V gene end was trimmed by 3 bases and the J gene end by 7 bases; junction bases not matched to a gene: 8. This CDR3 spans 14 amino acids. Germline CDR1 LGHDT, CDR2 YNNKEL (reference sequence). The CDR3 nucleotides are TGTGCCAGCAGCCAGTACAGGGGAAGTGTTGGCTACACCTTC. As protein: CASSQYRGSVGYTF.

V usage is TRBV20-1 and J usage is TRBJ2-1, with D unclear. Trimming took 1 base from V and 10 from J, leaving 8 bases between them. Germline V gene sequence: CDR1 DFQATT, CDR2 SNEGSKA (reference sequence). This CDR3 contains 11 residues. The CDR3 sequence is CSARAAYEQFF. The CDR3 DNA follows: TGCAGTGCTAGAGCCGCGTACGAGCAGTTCTTC.

The chain is built from TRBV27 and TRBJ1-5; TRBD1 agrees at 7 bases. Trimming removed 6 bases from V and 2 bases from J; junction bases left unmatched: 7. The CDR3 sequence is 15 residues long. Germline lookup yields CDR1 MNHEY and CDR2 SMNVEV (reference sequence). The CDR3 reads CASSLTGSGNQPQHF. CDR3 DNA: TGTGCCAGCAGCCTGACAGGGTCGGGCAATCAGCCCCAGCATTTT.

This CDR3 is CASSLAGGRREKLFF. The CDR3 DNA reads as TGTGCCAGCAGCTTAGCTGGAGGGCGGCGTGAAAAACTGTTTTTT. This chain links TRBV7-8 with TRBJ1-4; no clear D. Trimming pared 0 bases from V and 7 bases from J, leaving 12 bases between. Germline CDR1 SGHVS, CDR2 FQNEAQ. The CDR3 extends over 15 amino acids.

The chain has TRBV11-2 and TRBJ2-2; 7 bases are shared with TRBD1. CDR1 and CDR2 from the germline V gene are SGHAT and FQNNGV. This CDR3 region has 15 residues. V was clipped by 3 bases and J by 7 bases; unmatched bases: 8. CDR3: CASSFTGDRDGELFF. CDR3 nucleotide sequence: TGTGCCAGCAGCTTCACAGGGGATCGTGACGGGGAGCTGTTTTTT.

This chain joins TRBV30 and TRBJ2-3, with 7 nucleotides matching TRBD2. Germline V gene lookup returns CDR1 GTSNPN and CDR2 SVGIG (reference sequence). With V trimmed by 1 base and J by 4 bases, 5 bases remained unmatched. The CDR3 sequence is 14 residues long. The CDR3: CAWSGVGRSDTQYF. In DNA, the CDR3 is TGTGCCTGGAGTGGTGTCGGGAGGTCAGATACGCAGTATTTT. The variable domain in full, completed from reference TRBV30 and TRBJ2-3, reads SQTIHQWPATLVQPVGSPLSLECTVEGTSNPNLYWYRQAAGRGLQLLFYSVGIGQISSEVPQNLSASRPQDRQFILSSKKLLLSDSGFYLCAWSGVGRSDTQYFGPGTRLTVL.

V usage is TRBV30 and J usage is TRBJ1-1; TRBD1 is a possible D gene (5 bases). The CDR3 covers 12 residues. V dropped 5 bases and J dropped 3 bases, with 10 bases sitting between them. Germline V lookup: CDR1 GTSNPN, CDR2 SVGIG (reference sequence). The CDR3 sequence is CAWGRAHTEAFF. Written as DNA, the CDR3 is TGTGCCTGGGGCAGGGCACACACTGAAGCTTTCTTT.

The V and J genes are TRBV27 and TRBJ1-2; 8 nucleotides line up with TRBD1. Losses at the gene ends were 6 bases for V and 7 bases for J; bases not matched to a gene: 7. The CDR3 sequence is 13 residues long. Looked up from germline, CDR1 is MNHEY and CDR2 is SMNVEV (reference sequence). CDR3 in amino acids: CASSEGQVRGYTF. The CDR3 DNA sequence: TGTGCCAGCAGCGAGGGACAGGTTCGTGGCTACACCTTC.

CDR3 bases: TGTGCCAGCAGCTTAGCGCAGCGCAATGAGCAGTTCTTC. Its protein is CASSLAQRNEQFF. The chain employs TRBV7-8 and TRBJ2-1, with no clear D. The CDR3 totals 13 residues. CDR1 is SGHVS, CDR2 FQNEAQ, per germline. V was cut by 0 bases and J by 6 bases, with 6 bases left in between.

In its sample, this clone was seen once. At one end the junction does not follow the germline gene, possibly because of a read error. This chain connects TRBV7-8 to TRBJ2-7; D not resolved. CDR1 SGHVS and CDR2 FQNEAQ come from the germline V gene. The CDR3 has 13 residues. The DNA of the CDR3 is TGTGCCAGCAGCTTACCAGTCTCCCACGAGCAGTACTTC. This translates into CASSLPVSHEQYF.

The chain joins TRBV15 to TRBJ2-5; 10 bases line up with TRBD2. The trim removed 4 bases at V and 5 bases at J, leaving 4 bases unmatched. Germline V gene data show CDR1 as LNHNV and CDR2 as YYDKDF (reference sequence). This CDR3 has 14 residues. CDR3 loop: CATSTGLAAETQYF. In DNA, the CDR3 is TGTGCCACCAGCACAGGACTAGCGGCGGAGACCCAGTACTTC.

V usage is TRBV27 and J usage is TRBJ1-1, with 7 positions matching TRBD1. This CDR3 is built from 15 residues. CDR1 is MNHEY and CDR2 is SMNVEV in the germline V gene (reference sequence). V lost 4 bases to trimming and J lost 5 bases; unmatched junction nucleotides: 10. The CDR3, as DNA: TGTGCCAGCAGTTCCTCCACAGGGGTTCGGACTGAAGCTTTCTTT. Translated, it gives CASSSSTGVRTEAFF.

The chain recombines TRBV28 with TRBJ1-2; D call uncertain. CDR1 is MDHEN and CDR2 is SYDVKM in the germline V gene. This CDR3 contains 14 residues. Trimming removed 11 bases from V and 2 bases from J, with 18 bases in between. The CDR3 DNA is TGTGCCGTTCCTATTACGGGTGCCAACTATGGCTACACCTTC. It specifies CAVPITGANYGYTF.

This clone has only one observation. The chain has TRBV19 and TRBJ1-5, with TRBD1 as a possible D gene (6 bases). Germline V gene lookup returns CDR1 LNHDA and CDR2 SQIVND (reference sequence). This CDR3 is 15 amino acids long. Trimming left V 2 bases short and J 2 bases short, with 10 bases between. CDR3 amino acids: CASSIWGQGNQPQHF. The CDR3 DNA reads TGTGCCAGTAGTATATGGGGACAAGGCAATCAGCCCCAGCATTTT.

This chain connects TRBV30 to TRBJ1-2; 12 nucleotides line up with TRBD1. Germline CDR1 reads GTSNPN; CDR2 reads SVGIG (reference sequence). The CDR3 contains 16 residues. V was clipped by 3 bases and J by 2 bases; unmatched bases: 7. CDR3 protein: CAWRGTGGLGNYGYTF. CDR3 DNA: TGTGCCTGGAGGGGGACAGGGGGCCTGGGAAACTATGGCTACACCTTC.

This clone is a singleton in its sample. V usage is TRBV2 and J usage is TRBJ1-5; no clear D gene. CDR1 is SNHLY, CDR2 FYNNEI, per germline. The length of the CDR3 is 14 residues. Trimming removed 7 bases from V and 4 bases from J, with 14 bases in between. CDR3 region: CASTATQRNQPQHF. The CDR3 DNA is TGTGCCAGCACGGCGACACAACGTAATCAGCCCCAGCATTTT.

This clone turned up a few times. This chain links TRBV6-4 with TRBJ1-1; D is undetermined. CDR3 length: 11 amino acids. Germline CDR1 is MRHNA and CDR2 is SNTAGT. V dropped 5 bases and J dropped 5 bases, with 6 bases sitting between them. The CDR3: CASSSGTEAFF. In nucleotides, the CDR3 is TGTGCCAGCAGTTCGGGGACTGAAGCTTTCTTT.

DNA of the CDR3: TGTGCCAGCCGCCCTGACAGCTACAATGAGCAGTTCTTC. It yields the protein CASRPDSYNEQFF. The rearrangement joins TRBV7-3 to TRBJ2-1; D is possibly TRBD1 (5 bases). The CDR3 extends over 13 amino acids. V lost 8 bases and J 3 bases, leaving 11 bases between the germline ends. Germline CDR1 is SGHTA and CDR2 is FQGTGA.

CDR3 bases: TGTGCCAGCAGTTCAAGGACACGGACAGGGGGTCGAGGGGCCAACGTCCTGACTTTC. Translated, it gives CASSSRTRTGGRGANVLTF. The gene calls are TRBV6-2 or TRBV6-3 and TRBJ2-6; TRBD1 matches 10 bases. The V segment lost 4 bases and the J segment 4 bases; nucleotides outside the gene matches: 13. This CDR3 region has 19 residues. Looked up from germline, CDR1 is MNHEY and CDR2 is SVGEGT.

The chain has TRBV7-6 and TRBJ2-1; 13 nucleotides align to TRBD2. V gave up 0 bases and J gave up 0 bases; unmatched junction bases: 8. The CDR3 has 20 residues. Germline V CDR1 and CDR2: SGHVS, FNYEAQ. The chain's CDR3 is CASSLAAGTSGEGSYNEQFF. CDR3 bases: TGTGCCAGCAGCTTAGCTGCCGGGACTAGCGGGGAAGGCTCCTACAATGAGCAGTTCTTC.

In DNA form, the CDR3 reads TGTGCCAGCAGCTTGGATAGCTCTGGAAACACCATATATTTT. It encodes CASSLDSSGNTIYF. This chain joins TRBV5-5 and TRBJ1-3, with unresolved D. V was clipped by 0 bases and J by 0 bases, with 4 bases between them. CDR1 is SGHKS and CDR2 is YYEKEE in the germline V gene (reference sequence). CDR3 length: 14 amino acids.

The chain uses TRBV4-1 and TRBJ2-7, with 7 bases identical to TRBD2. The V segment lost 0 bases and the J segment 1 base; nucleotides outside the gene matches: 6. Germline CDR1 MGHRA, CDR2 YSYEKL. This CDR3 region has 16 residues. The chain's CDR3 is CASSQDWGEGSYEQYF. The CDR3 DNA follows: TGCGCCAGCAGCCAAGATTGGGGGGAGGGATCCTACGAGCAGTACTTC.

V gene TRBV2 combines with J gene TRBJ2-1, with no clear D. Per the germline V gene, CDR1 is SNHLY and CDR2 is FYNNEI. Between the trimmed V and J ends, which lost 2 bases and 3 bases, there was a span of 2 bases. The CDR3 spans 12 residues. The CDR3 loop is CASSELYNEQFF. CDR3 coding DNA: TGTGCCAGCAGTGAACTCTACAATGAGCAGTTCTTC.